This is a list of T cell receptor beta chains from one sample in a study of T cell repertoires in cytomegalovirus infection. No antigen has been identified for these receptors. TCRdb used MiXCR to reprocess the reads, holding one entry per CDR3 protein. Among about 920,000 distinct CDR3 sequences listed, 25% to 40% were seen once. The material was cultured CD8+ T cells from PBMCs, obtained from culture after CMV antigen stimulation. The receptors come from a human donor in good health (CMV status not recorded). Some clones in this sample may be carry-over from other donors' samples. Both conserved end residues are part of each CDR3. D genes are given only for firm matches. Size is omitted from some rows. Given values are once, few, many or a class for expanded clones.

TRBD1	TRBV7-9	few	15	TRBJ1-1	TGTGCCAGCAGCGGATCGACAGGGTTGAACACTGAAGCTTTCTTT	CASSGSTGLNTEAFF
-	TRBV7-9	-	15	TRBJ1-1	TGTGCCAGCAGCTCGGCCCAGGGTGCGAACACTGAAGCTTTCTTT	CASSSAQGANTEAFF
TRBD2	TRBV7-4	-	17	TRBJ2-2	TGTGCCACCAGCCCGGGCGGACTAGCGGGGCCCACCGGGGAGCTGTTTTTT	CATSPGGLAGPTGELFF
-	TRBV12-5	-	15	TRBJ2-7	TGTGCTAGTGGCCTCTTCGGGACTGATGGGTACGAGCAGTACTTC	CASGLFGTDGYEQYF
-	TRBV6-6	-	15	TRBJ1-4	TGTGCCAGCAGTTACATCCAGGGTTCCGACGAAAAACTGTTTTTT	CASSYIQGSDEKLFF
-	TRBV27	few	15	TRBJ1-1	TGTGCCAGCAGCCTAGCGGGCTATCCAGCTACTGAAGCTTTCTTT	CASSLAGYPATEAFF
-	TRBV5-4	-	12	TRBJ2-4	TGTGCCAGCAGCCCCGGGAGTCACATTCAGTACTTC	CASSPGSHIQYF
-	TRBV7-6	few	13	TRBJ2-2	TGTGCCAGCGGGGAGCTTAACACCGGGGAGCTGTTTTTT	CASGELNTGELFF
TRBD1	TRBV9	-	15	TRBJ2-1	TGTGCCAGCAGCCAGGGGGCCTCCTTCACGGATGAGCAGTTCTTC	CASSQGASFTDEQFF
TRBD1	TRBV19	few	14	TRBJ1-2	TGTGCCAGTAGCCGGGACAGACTCGGGGATGGCTACACCTTC	CASSRDRLGDGYTF
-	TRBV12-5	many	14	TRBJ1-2	TGTGCTAGTGGTTTCGGGACATCTCGGGATGGCTACACCTTC	CASGFGTSRDGYTF
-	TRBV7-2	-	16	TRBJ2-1	TGTGTCAGCAGCCAGGGGTGGGGGGGCGATCCATGGGAGCAGTTCTTC	CVSSQGWGGDPWEQFF
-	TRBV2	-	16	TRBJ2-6	TGTGCCAGCGGAAGGGAGAGGAGCTCTGGGGCCAACGTCCTGACTTTC	CASGRERSSGANVLTF
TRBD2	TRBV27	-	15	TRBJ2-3	TGTGCCAGCAGTTCCTTGCGGGGGGCCACAGATACGCAGTATTTT	CASSSLRGATDTQYF
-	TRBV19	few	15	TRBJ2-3	TGTGCCAGTAGTATGCTTGAGGGGAGCACAGATACGCAGTATTTT	CASSMLEGSTDTQYF
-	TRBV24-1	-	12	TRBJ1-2	TGTGCCACCAGTGACCCAAACTATGGCTACACCTTC	CATSDPNYGYTF
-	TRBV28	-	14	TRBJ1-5	TGTGCCAGCAGTTCGGACCTCGTTGGTGCGCCCCAGCATTTT	CASSSDLVGAPQHF
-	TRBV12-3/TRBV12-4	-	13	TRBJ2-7	TGTGCCAGCAGCAATCTACGGGGGAACGAGCAGTACTTC	CASSNLRGNEQYF
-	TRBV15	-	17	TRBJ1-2	TGTGCCACCAGCAGAGATCGGGCTACCTTTCTTTTTTATGGCTACACCTTC	CATSRDRATFLFYGYTF
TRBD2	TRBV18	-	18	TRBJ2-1	TGTGCCAGCTCACCAAGAGGGACTAGCGGGGGGCCAACCAATGAGCAGTTCTTC	CASSPRGTSGGPTNEQFF
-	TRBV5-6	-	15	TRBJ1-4	TGTGCCAGCAGCCTGACTTGGGGAGAACATGAAAAACTGTTTTTT	CASSLTWGEHEKLFF
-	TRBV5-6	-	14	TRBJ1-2	TGTGCCAGCAGCCCGATGGGGGCTAACTATGGCTACACCTTC	CASSPMGANYGYTF
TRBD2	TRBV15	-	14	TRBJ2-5	TGTGCCACCAGCAGTAGCGGGGGGCAAGAGACCCAGTACTTC	CATSSSGGQETQYF
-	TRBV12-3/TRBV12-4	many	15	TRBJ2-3	TGTGCCAGCAGTCCGACGGGACTGGGGGTTCGGACGCAGTATTTT	CASSPTGLGVRTQYF
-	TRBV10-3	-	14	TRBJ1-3	TGTGCCATCGAGGACCTATCGCGGGGAAACACCATATATTTT	CAIEDLSRGNTIYF
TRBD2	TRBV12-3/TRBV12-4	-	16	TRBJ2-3	TGTGCCAGCAGAAGACCTAGCGGGGGGGCAAAAGATACGCAGTATTTT	CASRRPSGGAKDTQYF
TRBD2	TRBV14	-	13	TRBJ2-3	TGTGCCAGCAGTGGGGACTACACAGATACGCAGTATTTT	CASSGDYTDTQYF
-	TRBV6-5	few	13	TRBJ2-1	TGTGCCAGCTTCGGACTATCCTACAATGAGCAGTTCTTC	CASFGLSYNEQFF
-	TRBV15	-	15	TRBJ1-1	TGTGCCACCAGCGGGGGGGAAAGGGGATTCACTGAAGCTTTCTTT	CATSGGERGFTEAFF
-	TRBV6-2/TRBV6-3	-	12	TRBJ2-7	TGTGCCAGCAGTTATCGTAATTACGAGCAGTACTTC	CASSYRNYEQYF
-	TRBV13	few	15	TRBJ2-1	TGTGCCAGCATCTCGGGACGGGGGGCGGCCGATGAGCAGTTCTTC	CASISGRGAADEQFF
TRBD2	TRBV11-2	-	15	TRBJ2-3	TGTGCCAGCAGCGAGCGGGAGGACGGCACAGATACGCAGTATTTT	CASSEREDGTDTQYF
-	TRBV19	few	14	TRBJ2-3	TGTGCCAGTAGTACGGCGGGGCACACAGATACGCAGTATTTT	CASSTAGHTDTQYF
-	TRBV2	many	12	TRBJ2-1	TGTGCCAGCATAGTCAGGGCGTATGAGCAGTTCTTC	CASIVRAYEQFF
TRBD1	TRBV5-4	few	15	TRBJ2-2	TGTGCCAGCAGACGAGACAGGGGGAACACCGGGGAGCTGTTTTTT	CASRRDRGNTGELFF
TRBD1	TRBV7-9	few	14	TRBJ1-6	TGTGCCAGCAGCTCCGACAGGGGGCTGACACCCCTCCACTTT	CASSSDRGLTPLHF
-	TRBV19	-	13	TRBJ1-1	TGTGCCACCGTGACTCCCGAGAGGACTGAAGCTTTCTTT	CATVTPERTEAFF
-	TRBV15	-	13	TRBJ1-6	TGTGCCACCAGCACGAAGAAAAGGGGACCCCTCCACTTT	CATSTKKRGPLHF
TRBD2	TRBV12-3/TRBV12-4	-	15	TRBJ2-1	TGTGCCAGCAGCCTGGGACTAGTGGTGATCAATGAGCAGTTCTTC	CASSLGLVVINEQFF
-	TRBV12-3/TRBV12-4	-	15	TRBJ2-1	TGTGCCAGCAGGGGAAACTCGTGCTCCTACAATGAGCAGTTCTTC	CASRGNSCSYNEQFF
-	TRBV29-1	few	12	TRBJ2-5	TGCAGCGTTGAAGGGTTCCAAGAGACCCAGTACTTC	CSVEGFQETQYF
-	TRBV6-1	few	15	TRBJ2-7	TGTGCCACCAGACCGGGTGTGGGCGTCGTCCACGAGCAGTACTTC	CATRPGVGVVHEQYF
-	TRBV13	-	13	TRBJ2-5	TGTGCCAGCAGCCCCCGACTGAAAGAGACCCAGTACTTC	CASSPRLKETQYF
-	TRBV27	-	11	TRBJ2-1	TGTGCCAGCGGGAACCACAATGAGCAGTTCTTC	CASGNHNEQFF
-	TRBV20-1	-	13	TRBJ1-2	TGCAGTGCTAGAGGGGACACCCAATATGGCTACACCTTC	CSARGDTQYGYTF